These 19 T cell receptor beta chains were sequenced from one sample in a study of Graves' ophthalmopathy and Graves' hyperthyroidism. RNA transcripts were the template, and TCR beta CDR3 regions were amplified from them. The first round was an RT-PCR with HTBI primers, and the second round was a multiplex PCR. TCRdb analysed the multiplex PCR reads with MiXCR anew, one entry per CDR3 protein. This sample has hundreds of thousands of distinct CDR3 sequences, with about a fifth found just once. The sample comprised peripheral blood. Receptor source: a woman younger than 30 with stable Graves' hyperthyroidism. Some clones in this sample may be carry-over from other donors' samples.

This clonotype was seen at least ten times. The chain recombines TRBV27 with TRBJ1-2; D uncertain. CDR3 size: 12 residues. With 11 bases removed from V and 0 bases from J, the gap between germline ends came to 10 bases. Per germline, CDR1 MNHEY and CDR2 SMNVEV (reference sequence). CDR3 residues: CALGWSNYGYTF. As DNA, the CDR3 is TGTGCCCTTGGGTGGTCTAACTATGGCTACACCTTC.

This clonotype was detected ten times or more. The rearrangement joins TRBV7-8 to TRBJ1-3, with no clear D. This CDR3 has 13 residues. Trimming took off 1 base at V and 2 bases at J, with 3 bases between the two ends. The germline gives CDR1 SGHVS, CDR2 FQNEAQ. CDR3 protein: CASSLGTGNTIYF. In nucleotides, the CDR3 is TGTGCCAGCAGCTTAGGCACTGGAAACACCATATATTTT.

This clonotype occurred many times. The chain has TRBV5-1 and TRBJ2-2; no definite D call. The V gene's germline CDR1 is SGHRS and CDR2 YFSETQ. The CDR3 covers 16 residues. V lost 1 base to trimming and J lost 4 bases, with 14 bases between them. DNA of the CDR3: TGCGCCAGCAGCTTGATTTCGGTGGGATTCACCGGGGAGCTGTTTTTT. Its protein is CASSLISVGFTGELFF.

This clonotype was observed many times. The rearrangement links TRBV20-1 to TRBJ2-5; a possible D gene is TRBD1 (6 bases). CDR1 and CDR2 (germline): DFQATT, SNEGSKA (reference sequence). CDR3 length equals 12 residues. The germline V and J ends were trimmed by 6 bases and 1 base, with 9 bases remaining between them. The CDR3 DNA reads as TGCAGTGCCAGGGGTATCCAAGAGACCCAGTACTTC. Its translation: CSARGIQETQYF.

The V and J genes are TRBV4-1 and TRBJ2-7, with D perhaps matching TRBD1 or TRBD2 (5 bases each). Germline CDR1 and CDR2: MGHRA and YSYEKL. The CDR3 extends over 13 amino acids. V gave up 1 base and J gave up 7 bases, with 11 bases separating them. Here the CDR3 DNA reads TGCGCCAGCAGCCAAGTCGGGGCAGGGGAGCAGTACTTC. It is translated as CASSQVGAGEQYF.

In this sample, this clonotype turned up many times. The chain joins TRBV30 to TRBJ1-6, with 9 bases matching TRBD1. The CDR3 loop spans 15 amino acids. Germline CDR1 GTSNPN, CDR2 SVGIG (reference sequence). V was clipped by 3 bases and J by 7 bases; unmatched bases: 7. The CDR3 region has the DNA TGTGCCTGGAGAGCCCTGGGACAGGGAAATTCACCCCTCCACTTT. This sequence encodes CAWRALGQGNSPLHF.

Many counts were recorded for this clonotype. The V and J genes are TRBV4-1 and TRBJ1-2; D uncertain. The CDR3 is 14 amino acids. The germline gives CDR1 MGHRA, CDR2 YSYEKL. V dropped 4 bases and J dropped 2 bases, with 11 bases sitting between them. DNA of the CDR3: TGCGCCAGCAGCCTGACCGATGGCAACTATGGCTACACCTTC. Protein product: CASSLTDGNYGYTF.

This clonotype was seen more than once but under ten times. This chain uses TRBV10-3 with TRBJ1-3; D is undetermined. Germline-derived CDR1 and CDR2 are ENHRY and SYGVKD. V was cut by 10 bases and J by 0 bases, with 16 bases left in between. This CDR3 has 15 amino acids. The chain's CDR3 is CATPRQDYSGNTIYF. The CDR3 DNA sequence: TGTGCCACGCCAAGACAAGACTACTCTGGAAACACCATATATTTT.

The CDR3 bases are TGTGCCACCAGTGATTTGAGTCCGGCGGCCGGGGAGCTGTTTTTT. Its translation: CATSDLSPAAGELFF. The chain employs TRBV24-1 and TRBJ2-2, with D unclear. V dropped 0 bases and J dropped 6 bases, with 10 bases sitting between them. CDR3 length: 15 residues. Germline lookup yields CDR1 KGHDR and CDR2 SFDVKD.

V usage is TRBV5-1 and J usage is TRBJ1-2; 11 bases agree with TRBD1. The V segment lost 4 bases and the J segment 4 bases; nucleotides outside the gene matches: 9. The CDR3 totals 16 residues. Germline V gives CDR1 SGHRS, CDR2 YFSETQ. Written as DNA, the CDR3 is TGCGCCAGCAGCCCTCCGGGACAGGGGGTCCGCTATGGCTACACCTTC. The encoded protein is CASSPPGQGVRYGYTF.

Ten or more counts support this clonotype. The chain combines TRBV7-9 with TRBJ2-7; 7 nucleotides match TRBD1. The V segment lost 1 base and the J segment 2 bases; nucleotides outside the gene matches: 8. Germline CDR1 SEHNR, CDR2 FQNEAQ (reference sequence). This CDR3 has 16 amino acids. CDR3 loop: CASSLEQGRTTYEQYF. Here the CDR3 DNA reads TGTGCCAGCAGCTTAGAACAGGGGCGAACCACCTACGAGCAGTACTTC.

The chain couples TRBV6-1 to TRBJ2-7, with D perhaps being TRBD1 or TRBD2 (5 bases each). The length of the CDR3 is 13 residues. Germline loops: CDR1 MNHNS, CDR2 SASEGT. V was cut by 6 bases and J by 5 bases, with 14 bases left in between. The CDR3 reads CASSRGPTHEQYF. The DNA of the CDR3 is TGTGCCAGCAGCCGGGGACCTACCCACGAGCAGTACTTC.

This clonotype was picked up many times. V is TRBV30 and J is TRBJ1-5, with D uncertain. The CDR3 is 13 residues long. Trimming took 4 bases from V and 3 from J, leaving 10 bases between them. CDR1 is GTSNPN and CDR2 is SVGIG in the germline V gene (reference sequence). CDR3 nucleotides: TGTGCCTGGACAGGAGGGTTCAATCAGCCCCAGCATTTT. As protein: CAWTGGFNQPQHF.

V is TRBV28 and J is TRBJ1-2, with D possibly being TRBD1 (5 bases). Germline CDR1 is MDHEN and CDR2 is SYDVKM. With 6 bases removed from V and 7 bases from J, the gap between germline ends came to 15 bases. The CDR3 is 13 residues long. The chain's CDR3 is CASSLRGAVGYTF. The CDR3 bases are TGTGCCAGCAGCCTACGAGGGGCGGTTGGCTACACCTTC.

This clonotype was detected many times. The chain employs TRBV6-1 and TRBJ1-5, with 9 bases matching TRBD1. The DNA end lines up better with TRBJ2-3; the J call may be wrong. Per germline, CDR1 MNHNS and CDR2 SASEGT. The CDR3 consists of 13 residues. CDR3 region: CAGGQGLNQPQYF. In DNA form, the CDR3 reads TGTGCCGGGGGACAGGGTCTCAATCAGCCCCAGTATTTT.

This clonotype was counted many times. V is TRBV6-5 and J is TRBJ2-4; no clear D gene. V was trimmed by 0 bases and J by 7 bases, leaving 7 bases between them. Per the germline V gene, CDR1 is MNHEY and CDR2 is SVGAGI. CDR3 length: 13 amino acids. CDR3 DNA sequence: TGTGCCAGCAGTTACTCGTACTTGAACATTCAGTACTTC. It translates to CASSYSYLNIQYF.

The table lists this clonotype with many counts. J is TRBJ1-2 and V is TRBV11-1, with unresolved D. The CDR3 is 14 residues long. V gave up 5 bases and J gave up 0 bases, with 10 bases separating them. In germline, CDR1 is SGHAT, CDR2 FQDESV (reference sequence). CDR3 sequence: CASSPDGPNYGYTF. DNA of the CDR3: TGTGCCAGCAGCCCAGACGGACCTAACTATGGCTACACCTTC.

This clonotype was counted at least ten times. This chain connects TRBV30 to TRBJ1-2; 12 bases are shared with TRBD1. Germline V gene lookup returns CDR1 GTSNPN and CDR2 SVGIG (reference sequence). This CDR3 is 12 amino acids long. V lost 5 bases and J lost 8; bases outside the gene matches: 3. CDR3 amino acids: CAWGTGGWGYTF. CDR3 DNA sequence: TGTGCCTGGGGGACAGGGGGCTGGGGCTACACCTTC.

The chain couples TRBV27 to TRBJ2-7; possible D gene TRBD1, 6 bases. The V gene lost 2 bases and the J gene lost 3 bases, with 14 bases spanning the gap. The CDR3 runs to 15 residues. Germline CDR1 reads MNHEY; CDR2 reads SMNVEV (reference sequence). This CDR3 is CASSLITGPGYEQYF. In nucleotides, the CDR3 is TGTGCCAGCAGTTTAATCACAGGGCCAGGCTACGAGCAGTACTTC.